A single sample gave rise to the 26 T cell receptor beta chains below, sequenced in a study of shared clonotypes between healthy human individuals. The assay was immunoSEQ multiplex PCR, and TCRdb's table has in-frame clones only and misses some. Of millions of clones detected, approximately 93% appear once; the ten largest clones hold 0.39%. The sample was naive CD4+ T cells from PBMCs. Noted subset: CD45RA+ positively selected. The source of these receptors is a man aged 18 to 30 in good health. Some clones in this sample may be carry-over from other donors' samples.

The J gene is TRBJ1-2, the V gene TRBV20-1; D perhaps matches TRBD1 (5 bases). Trimming pared 6 bases from V and 9 bases from J, leaving 14 bases between. Germline-derived CDR1 and CDR2 are DFQATT and SNEGSKA (reference sequence). There are 11 residues in the CDR3. As DNA, the CDR3 is TGCAGTGCGAAGTTCGCAGGGCGCTACACCTTC. Translated, it gives CSAKFAGRYTF.

As regards this clone: Distinct nucleotide sequences in the sample also encode this CDR3. The V call is TRBV28, the J call TRBJ1-1; D gene ambiguous. V was trimmed by 5 bases and J by 3 bases, leaving 10 bases between them. The CDR3 runs to 13 residues. The germline V gene has CDR1 MDHEN and CDR2 SYDVKM. The DNA for the CDR3 is TGTGCCAGCAGTCTGGGTACGGACACTGAAGCTTTCTTT. Translation gives CASSLGTDTEAFF.

CDR3 DNA sequence: TGCGCCAGCAGCCATGACCTCCTGGACAAAGGAGGCTACACCTTC. Translating it yields CASSHDLLDKGGYTF. The chain recombines TRBV4-3 with TRBJ1-2; possibly TRBD1 for D (5 bases). The germline V gene has CDR1 LGHNA and CDR2 YSLEER. This CDR3 has 15 residues. The V and J ends lost 3 bases and 8 bases respectively, with 19 bases between them.

The chain is built from TRBV27 and TRBJ2-7; 8 bases agree with TRBD2. The length of the CDR3 is 14 residues. V lost 6 bases and J lost 6; bases outside the gene matches: 10. Germline-derived CDR1 and CDR2 are MNHEY and SMNVEV (reference sequence). The CDR3 protein is CASSLSGTLGEQYF. DNA of the CDR3: TGTGCCAGCAGCCTTAGCGGGACTCTGGGCGAGCAGTACTTC.

The genes are TRBV7-8 and TRBJ1-2; 9 bases align to TRBD1. This CDR3 comprises 13 residues. Germline assignment: CDR1 SGHVS and CDR2 FQNEAQ. V lost 6 bases, J lost 4 bases, and 3 bases stayed unmatched. The CDR3 spells CASSSGQGYGYTF. Written as DNA, the CDR3 is TGTGCCAGCAGTTCGGGACAGGGCTATGGCTACACCTTC.

The genes are TRBV5-1 and TRBJ2-3, with a weak D call TRBD2 (6 bases). The CDR3 has 14 amino acids. V lost 2 bases to trimming and J lost 4 bases, with 11 bases between them. CDR1 SGHRS and CDR2 YFSETQ come from the germline V gene. The chain's CDR3 is CASSFYSGADTQYF. Written as DNA, the CDR3 is TGCGCCAGCAGCTTCTATTCGGGAGCAGATACGCAGTATTTT.

V gene TRBV6-5 combines with J gene TRBJ1-5, with TRBD1 identical over 8 bases. The CDR3 is 15 amino acids. With 6 bases clipped from V and 2 bases from J, the junction kept 6 bases outside the gene matches. Germline CDR1 and CDR2: MNHEY and SVGAGI. CDR3 sequence: CASRLGQGGNQPQHF. CDR3 DNA sequence: TGTGCCAGCAGACTAGGACAGGGTGGCAATCAGCCCCAGCATTTT.

The chain recombines TRBV28 with TRBJ1-4; possibly TRBD1 for D (6 bases). The length of the CDR3 is 12 residues. V shed 5 bases and J shed 11 bases, with 12 bases lying between them. Germline V lookup: CDR1 MDHEN, CDR2 SYDVKM. The CDR3 sequence: CASSPGQGKLFF. DNA for the CDR3: TGTGCCAGCAGTCCAGGGCAGGGGAAACTGTTTTTT. The full variable domain, rest sourced from reference TRBV28 and TRBJ1-4, is DVKVTQSSRYLVKRTGEKVFLECVQDMDHENMFWYRQDPGLGLRLIYFSYDVKMKEKGDIPEGYSVSREKKERFSLILESASTNQTSMYLCASSPGQGKLFFGSGTQLSVL.

The chain links TRBV7-2 to TRBJ2-3; D gene unclear. Trimming removed 5 bases from V and 5 bases from J, with 5 bases in between. The CDR3 runs to 11 residues. Germline V gives CDR1 SGHTA, CDR2 FQGNSA. This chain's CDR3 is CASSPLDTQYF. The CDR3 coding sequence is TGTGCCAGCAGCCCCTTAGATACGCAGTATTTT.

About this clone: At the DNA level, this CDR3 is encoded by other sequences in the same sample as well. The chain has TRBV5-1 and TRBJ2-7; D remains ambiguous. CDR1 SGHRS and CDR2 YFSETQ come from the germline V gene. Between the trimmed V and J ends, which lost 0 bases and 0 bases, there was a span of 10 bases. There are 15 residues in the CDR3. As DNA, the CDR3 is TGCGCCAGCAGCTTGGGCGAGGCGAGCTCCTACGAGCAGTACTTC. It encodes CASSLGEASSYEQYF.

The chain has TRBV5-1 and TRBJ2-5; TRBD1 matches 9 bases. After removal of 4 bases from V and 4 bases from J, the junction contained 5 bases not matched to a gene. This CDR3 contains 14 residues. Germline values: CDR1 SGHRS, CDR2 YFSETQ. The CDR3 region has the DNA TGCGCCAGCAGCGCCGGGACAGGGTCAGAGACCCAGTACTTC. Its protein product is CASSAGTGSETQYF.

Written as DNA, the CDR3 is TGTGCCAGCAGAGCGGCTAGCGGGAGCCTTTTATATGAGCAGTTCTTC. Protein sequence: CASRAASGSLLYEQFF. V and J are TRBV2 and TRBJ2-1; 10 bases are shared with TRBD2. The CDR3 has 16 residues. The V and J ends lost 6 bases and 8 bases, in that order; junction bases with no gene match: 13. The germline CDR1 and CDR2 sequences are SNHLY and FYNNEI.

This chain joins TRBV14 and TRBJ2-5; the D gene is possibly TRBD2 (6 bases). This CDR3 has 16 amino acids. Germline CDR1 SGHDN, CDR2 FVKESK. The ends were cut back, 0 bases at V and 0 bases at J, with 11 bases in the middle. The CDR3 sequence: CASSQDVAAYQETQYF. CDR3 coding DNA: TGTGCCAGCAGCCAAGATGTAGCGGCATACCAAGAGACCCAGTACTTC.

This clone was recorded only once. The CDR3 region has the DNA TGTGCCAGCAGCTTAGATCGTGGCGGGAGTGGCGCAGATACGCAGTATTTT. It encodes CASSLDRGGSGADTQYF. The gene calls are TRBV7-2 and TRBJ2-3; 7 positions match TRBD2. The CDR3 has 17 amino acids. The germline V gene has CDR1 SGHTA and CDR2 FQGNSA. Losses at the gene ends were 1 base for V and 4 bases for J; bases not matched to a gene: 11.

About this clone: The same CDR3 is also encoded by other DNA sequences in this sample. V and J are TRBV18 and TRBJ2-7; TRBD2 matches at 10 bases. CDR3 size: 14 residues. The ends lost 6 bases at V and 4 bases at J; junction bases unmatched: 6. Germline lookup yields CDR1 KGHSH and CDR2 LQKENI. The CDR3 nucleotides are TGTGCCAGCTCGCCGGGACTAGCGACATACGAGCAGTACTTC. Its protein is CASSPGLATYEQYF. The variable domain in full, completed from reference TRBV18 and TRBJ2-7, reads NAGVMQNPRHLVRRRGQEARLRCSPMKGHSHVYWYRQLPEEGLKFMVYLQKENIIDESGMPKERFSAEFPKEGPSILRIQQVVRGDSAAYFCASSPGLATYEQYFGPGTRLTVT.

The genes are TRBV5-6 and TRBJ2-1; no firm D call. V shed 0 bases and J shed 6 bases, with 7 bases lying between them. The CDR3 length is 13 residues. Germline CDR1 is SGHDT and CDR2 is YYEEEE. The CDR3 loop is CASSLAPGNEQFF. CDR3 DNA: TGTGCCAGCAGCTTGGCCCCGGGCAATGAGCAGTTCTTC.

The V call is TRBV28, the J call TRBJ2-7, with 9 positions matching TRBD2. V lost 5 bases and J lost 2; bases outside the gene matches: 10. This CDR3 spans 16 amino acids. Per germline, CDR1 MDHEN and CDR2 SYDVKM. The CDR3 sequence is CASSPGGASGTYEQYF. In nucleotides, the CDR3 is TGTGCCAGCAGTCCTGGCGGGGCTAGCGGGACCTACGAGCAGTACTTC.

The chain is built from TRBV5-4 and TRBJ2-7, with 7 bases fitting TRBD1. The CDR3 runs to 14 residues. V lost 4 bases and J lost 7; bases outside the gene matches: 11. The germline V gene has CDR1 SGHNT and CDR2 YYREEE (reference sequence). CDR3 protein: CASSPDRVDREQYF. The DNA of the CDR3 is TGTGCCAGCAGCCCCGACAGGGTCGACAGGGAGCAGTACTTC.

This rearrangement joins TRBV7-3 to TRBJ2-1, with 7 bases identical to TRBD2. Trimming at V came to 2 bases and at J to 7 bases, leaving 5 bases not matched to a gene. The CDR3 sequence is 14 residues long. Germline assignment: CDR1 SGHTA and CDR2 FQGTGA. CDR3 in amino acids: CASSLLASGNEQFF. The CDR3 DNA reads TGTGCCAGCAGCTTACTGGCTAGCGGTAATGAGCAGTTCTTC.

The chain uses TRBV5-8 and TRBJ1-5; TRBD1 aligns across 7 bases. Per germline, CDR1 SGHTS and CDR2 YDEGEE. Unmatched junction bases numbered 12, after V lost 3 bases and J lost 6 bases. The CDR3 runs to 16 residues. CDR3 bases: TGTGCCAGCAGCTGGGCCGGGACAGTCTCCCTTCAGCCCCAGCATTTT. Protein sequence: CASSWAGTVSLQPQHF.

The chain links TRBV7-9 to TRBJ1-4; no reliable D call. Deletions cut 4 bases from V and 5 bases from J, with 5 bases between. This CDR3 is built from 12 residues. The germline gives CDR1 SEHNR, CDR2 FQNEAQ (reference sequence). The CDR3 DNA reads TGTGCCAGCAGCTCCCCCAATGAAAAACTGTTTTTT. Its translation: CASSSPNEKLFF.

This rearrangement joins TRBV18 to TRBJ2-5; TRBD2 aligns across 13 bases. Trimming removed 3 bases from V and 5 bases from J; junction bases left unmatched: 3. Germline CDR1 is KGHSH and CDR2 is LQKENI. CDR3 length: 15 amino acids. The CDR3 nucleotides read TGTGCCAGCTCACCCTGGACTAGCGGGAGTGAGACCCAGTACTTC. Translating gives CASSPWTSGSETQYF.

This chain links TRBV4-1 with TRBJ2-7; TRBD2 agrees at 13 bases. The CDR3 sequence is 16 residues long. Germline-derived CDR1 and CDR2 are MGHRA and YSYEKL. Trimming at V came to 4 bases and at J to 2 bases, leaving 5 bases not matched to a gene. The CDR3 spells CASSRDGTSGTYEQYF. CDR3 DNA: TGCGCCAGCAGCCGAGACGGGACTAGCGGGACCTACGAGCAGTACTTC.

V is TRBV2 and J is TRBJ2-3, with 9 bases lining up with TRBD1. Germline CDR1 SNHLY, CDR2 FYNNEI. The CDR3 extends over 14 amino acids. V gave up 6 bases and J gave up 4 bases; unmatched junction bases: 5. The CDR3 DNA follows: TGTGCCAGCAGGGACAGGGGAGGACCAGATACGCAGTATTTT. Translating it yields CASRDRGGPDTQYF.

The chain combines TRBV4-3 with TRBJ2-1; TRBD2 matches 11 bases. The V gene end was trimmed by 5 bases and the J gene end by 2 bases; junction bases not matched to a gene: 14. This CDR3 has 19 amino acids. From germline, CDR1 is LGHNA and CDR2 YSLEER. The DNA of the CDR3 is TGCGCCAGCAGCAGACAAGGAGGTAGCGGGAGGGTACCCTACAATGAGCAGTTCTTC. Protein product: CASSRQGGSGRVPYNEQFF.

The rearrangement links TRBV5-1 to TRBJ1-2; D ambiguous. This CDR3 is 13 amino acids long. V lost 3 bases and J lost 2, with 8 bases in between. The germline CDR1 and CDR2 sequences are SGHRS and YFSETQ. The CDR3 sequence: CASSWTANYGYTF. The CDR3 bases are TGCGCCAGCAGCTGGACGGCGAACTATGGCTACACCTTC.